These 26 T cell receptor beta chains originate from one sample sequenced in a study of shared clonotypes between healthy human individuals (dated by TCRdb to about 2020). Libraries were prepared through the immunoSEQ multiplex PCR assay. The source is immuneACCESS, and TCRdb retained only in-frame sequences with V and J called. Part of the clones is not carried over; for the studies checked, unresolved V genes explain less than half of this, and the remainder is unexplained. This sample comprises 2.3 million or so clones, 93% of them detected only once. In total, the top ten clones hold about 0.37% of the sample. The specimen was naive CD4+ T cells from PBMCs. This sample's cell subset or site label indicates: CD45RA+ positively selected. These receptors came from a man aged 18-30 years in good health. Some clones in this sample may be carry-over from other donors' samples.

A remark on this clone: In the same sample, other DNA sequences code for this CDR3. The V call is TRBV2, the J call TRBJ1-3; D might be TRBD1 (6 bases). The V end lost 6 bases, the J end lost 0 bases, and 9 bases lay between the germline ends. Germline CDR1 and CDR2: SNHLY and FYNNEI. The CDR3 has 14 amino acids. In DNA, the CDR3 is TGTGCCAGCAGACGGACAGTCTCTGGAAACACCATATATTTT. Its translation: CASRRTVSGNTIYF.

The V and J genes are TRBV9 and TRBJ2-5, with unresolved D. V gave up 5 bases and J gave up 4 bases, with 12 bases separating them. This CDR3 is 13 amino acids long. From germline, CDR1 is SGDLS and CDR2 YYNGEE. Here the CDR3 DNA reads TGTGCCAGCAGGGGAAACCTGGGAGAGACCCAGTACTTC. It is translated as CASRGNLGETQYF.

V usage is TRBV4-1 and J usage is TRBJ2-2; 9 bases agree with TRBD1. The germline CDR1 and CDR2 sequences are MGHRA and YSYEKL. V dropped 5 bases and J dropped 2; count of bases not matched to a gene: 6. The CDR3 is made up of 16 amino acids. CDR3 DNA sequence: TGCGCCAGCAGCTCTCGGGACAGGGCAAACACCGGGGAGCTGTTTTTT. Translation gives CASSSRDRANTGELFF.

This chain uses TRBV6-5 with TRBJ2-7; the D is unclear. V was shortened by 0 bases and J by 11 bases, with 14 bases between the two germline ends. Germline-derived CDR1 and CDR2 are MNHEY and SVGAGI. The CDR3 extends over 13 amino acids. CDR3 sequence reads: CASSYSAGPLKYF. CDR3 DNA sequence: TGTGCCAGCAGTTACTCGGCTGGCCCGTTGAAGTACTTC.

This clone has a single count. The chain uses TRBV6-5 and TRBJ1-1; no firm D call. The CDR3 covers 13 residues. With 10 bases removed from V and 6 bases from J, the gap between germline ends came to 18 bases. In germline, CDR1 is MNHEY, CDR2 SVGAGI. This CDR3 reads CAIKPEFLSEAFF. The CDR3 coding sequence is TGTGCCATCAAGCCAGAATTCCTATCTGAAGCTTTCTTT.

This clone was seen a few times. Other DNA sequences of this sample code for an identical CDR3. The rearrangement uses TRBV7-9 and TRBJ2-5; D is unresolved. The CDR3 sequence is 11 residues long. Trimming removed 2 bases at V and 5 bases at J, with 3 bases between. Per germline, CDR1 SEHNR and CDR2 FQNEAQ (reference sequence). The CDR3 here is CASSLSETQYF. The DNA of the CDR3 is TGTGCCAGCAGCTTAAGCGAGACCCAGTACTTC.

This chain connects TRBV6-5 to TRBJ2-5; 8 nucleotides agree with TRBD1. CDR3 length: 15 residues. The germline V gene has CDR1 MNHEY and CDR2 SVGAGI. Trimming took 4 bases from V and 0 from J; bases not matched to a gene: 4. The CDR3 here is CASSSRGPYQETQYF. The CDR3 nucleotides are TGTGCCAGCAGTTCCAGGGGGCCGTACCAAGAGACCCAGTACTTC.

The chain uses TRBV6-5 and TRBJ2-5, with 7 bases identical to TRBD2. Germline V gene data show CDR1 as MNHEY and CDR2 as SVGAGI. V trimming: 10 bases; J trimming: 4 bases; junction bases outside the gene matches: 12. This CDR3 is built from 14 residues. The CDR3 loop is CATQSGGYGETQYF. CDR3 bases: TGTGCCACACAGTCGGGAGGTTACGGAGAGACCCAGTACTTC.

The chain employs TRBV28 and TRBJ2-4, with TRBD1 as a possible D gene (6 bases). CDR1 is MDHEN and CDR2 is SYDVKM in the germline V gene. CDR3 size: 15 residues. V gave up 3 bases and J gave up 7 bases, with 16 bases separating them. In nucleotides, the CDR3 is TGTGCCAGCAGTTTGTCGGGGCAGGGGAGTAACATTCAGTACTTC. Residues: CASSLSGQGSNIQYF.

The V and J genes are TRBV6-1 and TRBJ1-5, with TRBD1 matching over 9 bases. CDR1 and CDR2 from the germline V gene are MNHNS and SASEGT. This CDR3 has 14 residues. V shed 10 bases and J 9 bases; nucleotides not matched to a gene: 13. CDR3 sequence reads: CATTGQGDPRPQHF. Written as DNA, the CDR3 is TGTGCCACCACGGGACAGGGAGATCCGCGGCCCCAGCATTTT.

J is TRBJ1-2 and V is TRBV5-1, with D perhaps matching TRBD1 (6 bases). V shed 1 base and J shed 6 bases, with 10 bases lying between them. CDR1 SGHRS and CDR2 YFSETQ come from the germline V gene. The CDR3 has 13 residues. The CDR3 is CASSLTGFNGYTF. Here the CDR3 DNA reads TGCGCCAGCAGCTTGACAGGGTTCAATGGCTACACCTTC. Variable domain in full (rest from reference TRBV5-1 and TRBJ1-2): KAGVTQTPRYLIKTRGQQVTLSCSPISGHRSVSWYQQTPGQGLQFLFEYFSETQRNKGNFPGRFSGRQFSNSRSEMNVSTLELGDSALYLCASSLTGFNGYTFGSGTRLTVV.

The V call is TRBV5-4, the J call TRBJ2-3, with 7 positions matching TRBD2. With 5 bases clipped from V and 4 bases from J, the junction kept 13 bases outside the gene matches. CDR1 and CDR2 from the germline V gene are SGHNT and YYREEE (reference sequence). CDR3 size: 16 residues. CDR3 in amino acids: CASSNRLAGGPDTQYF. The CDR3 DNA reads TGTGCCAGCAGTAACCGACTAGCTGGGGGACCAGATACGCAGTATTTT.

The chain couples TRBV2 to TRBJ1-5; D may be TRBD1 (5 bases). There are 15 residues in the CDR3. The germline V gene has CDR1 SNHLY and CDR2 FYNNEI. V lost 1 base, J lost 4 bases, and 11 bases lay in between. This chain's CDR3 is CASSEVSGRNQPQHF. The CDR3 nucleotides read TGTGCCAGCAGTGAAGTGTCGGGGCGGAATCAGCCCCAGCATTTT.

This clone was seen just once. CDR3 loop: CASSPTGTGTGNTIYF. CDR3 DNA: TGTGCCAGCAGCCCAACCGGGACAGGGACTGGAAACACCATATATTTT. The gene calls are TRBV7-9 and TRBJ1-3; 9 bases agree with TRBD1. CDR1 and CDR2 from the germline V gene are SEHNR and FQNEAQ (reference sequence). The CDR3 length is 16 residues. The junction had 7 bases not matched to a gene; V was cut back by 5 bases and J by 2 bases.

V gene TRBV2 combines with J gene TRBJ1-5; the D gene is possibly TRBD1 (6 bases). CDR3 length: 14 residues. V lost 5 bases to trimming and J lost 6 bases, with 14 bases between them. Germline CDR1 SNHLY, CDR2 FYNNEI. CDR3 sequence: CASSSQGVVQPQHF. For the CDR3, the DNA is TGTGCCAGCAGTTCACAGGGTGTAGTTCAGCCCCAGCATTTT.

The chain employs TRBV2 and TRBJ2-7; TRBD1 might be the D (6 bases). Trimming stripped 6 bases from V and 6 bases from J, with 12 bases between. The CDR3 covers 12 residues. Germline CDR1 SNHLY, CDR2 FYNNEI. The CDR3 region is CASRADRPEQYF. The CDR3 DNA reads as TGTGCCAGCAGAGCCGACAGGCCCGAGCAGTACTTC.

This clone was recorded a few times. In the same sample, other DNA sequences code for this CDR3. The CDR3 is CAISEQETQYF. CDR3 sequence (DNA): TGTGCCATCAGTGAGCAAGAGACCCAGTACTTC. The rearrangement uses TRBV10-3 and TRBJ2-5, with D unclear. V was shortened by 2 bases and J by 2 bases, with 0 bases between the two germline ends. CDR1 is ENHRY, CDR2 SYGVKD, per germline. The CDR3 runs 11 residues.

This rearrangement joins TRBV11-2 to TRBJ1-1; 7 bases align to TRBD1. The CDR3 loop spans 16 amino acids. Per germline, CDR1 SGHAT and CDR2 FQNNGV. V was pared by 5 bases and J by 1 base, with 10 bases of the junction left unmatched. The CDR3 is CASSLSRDSRNTEAFF. In DNA, the CDR3 is TGTGCCAGCAGCCTATCGCGGGACAGCCGGAACACTGAAGCTTTCTTT.

For the CDR3, the DNA is TGTGCCAGCAGCCGAGGGTGGATGGACACTGAAGCTTTCTTT. It is translated as CASSRGWMDTEAFF. The chain links TRBV7-8 to TRBJ1-1, with D hard to call. V lost 5 bases, J lost 3 bases, and 13 bases lay in between. The CDR3 is made up of 14 amino acids. Germline-derived CDR1 and CDR2 are SGHVS and FQNEAQ.

The chain carries TRBV29-1 and TRBJ2-1, with D possibly matching TRBD2 (7 bases). In germline, CDR1 is SQVTM, CDR2 ANQGSEA. This CDR3 region has 12 residues. V was cut by 2 bases and J by 8 bases, with 10 bases left in between. This CDR3 reads CSVEKGGDEQFF. The CDR3, as DNA: TGCAGCGTTGAAAAGGGGGGGGATGAGCAGTTCTTC.

The chain combines TRBV5-6 with TRBJ2-5; 9 bases map to TRBD1. Looked up from germline, CDR1 is SGHDT and CDR2 is YYEEEE. This CDR3 has 16 amino acids. V gave up 2 bases and J gave up 5 bases; unmatched junction bases: 10. The CDR3 spells CASSFLRDRVTETQYF. The CDR3 region has the DNA TGTGCCAGCAGCTTCCTCCGGGACAGGGTTACGGAGACCCAGTACTTC.

The V and J genes are TRBV2 and TRBJ2-2; 8 nucleotides line up with TRBD1. Trimming cost V 6 bases and J 5 bases; bases outside gene matches: 11. The CDR3 totals 16 residues. CDR1 is SNHLY, CDR2 FYNNEI, per germline. The CDR3 loop is CASRRAGDRRTGELFF. The CDR3 DNA follows: TGTGCCAGCAGAAGGGCAGGGGACAGGAGGACCGGGGAGCTGTTTTTT.

Turning to this clone: At one of its ends the junction is not consistent with the germline gene, which may arise from a read error. The rearrangement links TRBV7-8 to TRBJ2-1; 16 bases are shared with TRBD2. Germline-derived CDR1 and CDR2 are SGHVS and FQNEAQ. This CDR3 has 18 residues. This CDR3 is CASSLASGTSGRGIVQFF. The CDR3 nucleotides are TGTGCCAGCAGCCTAGCCTCCGGGACTAGCGGGAGGGGTATTGTGCAGTTCTTC.

V is TRBV5-8 and J is TRBJ1-1, with 7 bases fitting TRBD1. CDR1 SGHTS and CDR2 YDEGEE come from the germline V gene. The CDR3 extends over 15 amino acids. V dropped 4 bases and J dropped 1; count of bases not matched to a gene: 7. Here the CDR3 DNA reads TGTGCCAGCAGCCCCATCAGGGGGGCGAACACTGAAGCTTTCTTT. It yields the protein CASSPIRGANTEAFF.

Remarks on this clone: This same CDR3 is encoded by further DNA sequences in the sample. J is TRBJ1-1 and V is TRBV5-1, with TRBD1 matching over 10 bases. This CDR3 spans 14 amino acids. CDR1 and CDR2 from the germline V gene are SGHRS and YFSETQ. J gave up 5 bases and V 0 bases, and 1 base lay outside the gene matches. This CDR3 reads CASSLGTGGTEAFF. The CDR3 DNA sequence: TGCGCCAGCAGCTTGGGGACAGGGGGGACTGAAGCTTTCTTT.

The genes are TRBV10-3 and TRBJ2-1; tentatively, D is TRBD2 (5 bases). This CDR3 has 18 residues. Germline assignment: CDR1 ENHRY and CDR2 SYGVKD. The V end was cut by 5 bases, the J end by 3 bases, with 23 bases between. The CDR3 region is CAISFGLTRTEYYNEQFF. The CDR3 nucleotides read TGTGCCATCAGTTTTGGACTCACCAGAACTGAATACTACAATGAGCAGTTCTTC.